These 5 T cell receptor beta chains were sequenced from one sample in a study of T cell responses to AZD1222 COVID-19 vaccine. The assay was immunoSEQ multiplex PCR, and TCRdb's table has in-frame clones only and misses some. The sample yields about 150,000 clones, just over 90% seen once. Specimen: peripheral blood, collected 28 days after the second AZD1222 dose. All receptors derive from an adult who received the AZD1222 COVID-19 vaccine.

The genes are TRBV6-5 and TRBJ2-2; D might be TRBD2 (6 bases). CDR3 length: 14 residues. The germline CDR1 and CDR2 sequences are MNHEY and SVGAGI. The V end was cut by 3 bases, the J end by 6 bases, with 11 bases between. The CDR3 sequence: CASSYPGGAGELFF. As DNA, the CDR3 is TGTGCCAGCAGTTATCCCGGAGGGGCCGGGGAGCTGTTTTTT.

This chain joins TRBV12-3 or TRBV12-4 and TRBJ1-2; D is uncertain. The germline V and J ends were trimmed by 2 bases and 2 bases, with 6 bases remaining between them. This CDR3 comprises 13 residues. Written as DNA, the CDR3 is TGTGCCAGCAGTTTAAGGCAGAACTATGGCTACACCTTC. It codes for CASSLRQNYGYTF.

The chain combines TRBV9 with TRBJ1-4; no clear D. Trimming removed 2 bases at V and 1 base at J, with 6 bases between. Germline-derived CDR1 and CDR2 are SGDLS and YYNGEE. This CDR3 spans 14 amino acids. The CDR3 loop reads CASSVGGTNEKLFF. The CDR3 bases are TGTGCCAGCAGCGTGGGTGGAACTAATGAAAAACTGTTTTTT.

This chain connects TRBV11-2 to TRBJ1-5; D is possibly TRBD1 (5 bases). Trimming removed 1 base at V and 9 bases at J, with 13 bases between. The CDR3 consists of 14 residues. Germline values: CDR1 SGHAT, CDR2 FQNNGV. CDR3 DNA: TGTGCCAGCAGCTTAGTAGGGGCCGATCGGCCCCAGCATTTT. It translates to CASSLVGADRPQHF.

This clone was counted only a few times. The J gene is TRBJ2-5, the V gene TRBV7-9; no clear D gene. V was trimmed by 1 base and J by 5 bases, leaving 2 bases between them. The CDR3 is made up of 11 amino acids. The germline CDR1 and CDR2 sequences are SEHNR and FQNEAQ (reference sequence). CDR3 in amino acids: CASSLVETQYF. CDR3 DNA sequence: TGTGCCAGCAGCTTAGTCGAGACCCAGTACTTC.